These T cell receptor beta chains were read from a single sample in a study of blood T cell repertoires in COVID-19. Assay: immunoSEQ multiplex PCR; the TCRdb copy retains only in-frame clones and omits some. The table has 250,000 to 350,000 clones, around 83% seen once. Sequenced material: peripheral blood. These receptors originate from a woman in her forties or fifties with acute or convalescent COVID-19. Both conserved end residues are part of each CDR3. D genes are given only for firm matches. Where a row states a size, it is once, few, many or the class of an expanded clone; other rows omit it.

v_call	clone_size	d_call	j_call	cdr3_nt	cdr3_aa
TRBV6-5	NA	NA	TRBJ1-5	TGTGCCAGCAGGACGGAGAGGAGCAATCAGCCCCAGCATTTT	CASRTERSNQPQHF
TRBV10-2	NA	NA	TRBJ2-5	TGCGCCAGCAGTGAGTTCGGGGGGCCTGGGCAAGAGACCCAGTACTTC	CASSEFGGPGQETQYF
TRBV6-5	NA	NA	TRBJ2-2	TGTGCCAGCAGTTGGGGCAATTATCTGTTTTTT	CASSWGNYLFF
TRBV9	NA	TRBD1	TRBJ1-2	TGTGCCAGCAGCCCAATACAGGGGGCGCTTGGCTACACCTTC	CASSPIQGALGYTF
TRBV7-2	NA	TRBD2	TRBJ2-3	TGTGCCAGCAGCCCTCGGGGGGGCCTCACAGATACGCAGTATTTT	CASSPRGGLTDTQYF
TRBV5-1	NA	NA	TRBJ1-4	TGCGCCAGCAGCTTGTGGTCGTCGGAGGAAAAACTGTTTTTT	CASSLWSSEEKLFF
TRBV25-1	NA	NA	TRBJ2-1	TGTGCCGGGAGGGGGGCTCGAAGCTCCTACAATGAGCAGTTCTTC	CAGRGARSSYNEQFF
TRBV5-1	NA	NA	TRBJ1-1	TGCGCCAGCAGCTTGGGTCAGGACACTGAAGCTTTCTTT	CASSLGQDTEAFF
TRBV4-2	NA	TRBD2	TRBJ2-3	TGTGCCAGCAGCCATTGGGGTACGGCGGGGGGCACAGATACGCAGTATTTT	CASSHWGTAGGTDTQYF
TRBV5-1	NA	NA	TRBJ1-1	TGCGCCAGCAGCTCCGAGGTGGGCACTGAAGCTTTCTTT	CASSSEVGTEAFF
TRBV3-1/TRBV3-2	NA	TRBD2	TRBJ2-1	TGTGCCAGCAGCCCCTCGGGACTAGCGGGGGGGCGGCAGTTCTTC	CASSPSGLAGGRQFF
TRBV19	NA	TRBD1	TRBJ2-2	TGTGCCAGTATACAGACAGGGGGCACCGGGGAGCTGTTTTTT	CASIQTGGTGELFF
TRBV3-1/TRBV3-2	NA	NA	TRBJ2-5	TGTGCCAGCAGCCTATCCGCAGGGAAGGAGACCCAGTACTTC	CASSLSAGKETQYF
TRBV3-1/TRBV3-2	NA	TRBD2	TRBJ2-1	TGTGCCAGCAGCCAAGGGTGGCGGGAGGGTTACAATGAGCAGTTCTTC	CASSQGWREGYNEQFF
TRBV29-1	NA	NA	TRBJ2-6	TGCAGCGTTGTCCGGGCAGGGTCTGGGGCCAACGTCCTGACTTTC	CSVVRAGSGANVLTF
TRBV4-3	few	NA	TRBJ1-5	TGCGCCAGCAGCCAAGATCTTAGTGGCAATCAGCCCCAGCATTTT	CASSQDLSGNQPQHF
TRBV24-1	NA	NA	TRBJ1-2	TGTGCCACCAGTGATTCAGGGGTGGATGGCTACACCTTC	CATSDSGVDGYTF
TRBV10-3	NA	NA	TRBJ1-5	TGTGCCATCACCCAGGCTAGCAATCAGCCCCAGCATTTT	CAITQASNQPQHF
TRBV29-1	NA	TRBD1	TRBJ1-2	TGCAGCGTTATGATACAGGGGGAACTCTATGGCTACACCTTC	CSVMIQGELYGYTF
TRBV10-3	NA	TRBD1	TRBJ1-1	TGTGCCATCAGTGAAGGTAGGGGGCGTACTGAAGCTTTCTTT	CAISEGRGRTEAFF
TRBV4-3	NA	NA	TRBJ1-2	TGCGCCAGCAGCCAAGATTACAGGCCAAGTGGCTACACCTTC	CASSQDYRPSGYTF
TRBV11-1	NA	TRBD1	TRBJ1-1	TGTGCCAGCAGCTTAGACAGGGGGGGGACTGAAGCTTTCTTT	CASSLDRGGTEAFF
TRBV20-1	NA	NA	TRBJ2-4	TGCAGTGCTAGGATGGACTCAATTCAGTACTTC	CSARMDSIQYF
TRBV7-9	NA	TRBD2	TRBJ2-5	TGTGCCAGCAGCTTTATCGAGCGGGGGCAAGAGACCCAGTACTTC	CASSFIERGQETQYF
TRBV7-7	NA	TRBD2	TRBJ2-5	TGTGCCAGCAGCTTCAGGCTAGCGGGGGGCGGACGGGAGACCCAGTACTTC	CASSFRLAGGGRETQYF
TRBV29-1	NA	NA	TRBJ2-7	TGCAGCGTCAAACCGCTAGAAATGGACTACGAGCAGTACTTC	CSVKPLEMDYEQYF
TRBV10-3	NA	TRBD2	TRBJ2-2	TGTGCCATCAGTGGGCACGGGGAGCGGGGGGCTTCCGGGGAGCTGTTTTTT	CAISGHGERGASGELFF
TRBV2	NA	NA	TRBJ1-4	TGTGCCAGCAGCAGTGGAGGGGCATATGAAAAACTGTTTTTT	CASSSGGAYEKLFF
TRBV27	NA	NA	TRBJ2-5	TGTGCCAGCAGTCCTGACAATCCGGAGACCCAGTACTTC	CASSPDNPETQYF
TRBV6-1	NA	NA	TRBJ1-2	TGTGCCAGCTCCCCAGAAGCTAACTATGGCTACACCTTC	CASSPEANYGYTF
TRBV2	NA	NA	TRBJ2-7	TGTGCCAGCATGGGCAACTCCTACGAGCAGTACTTC	CASMGNSYEQYF
TRBV6-4	NA	TRBD2	TRBJ2-2	TGTGCCAGCAGTGCGGCCCCTGGTGGGGGGGCCGGGGAGCTGTTTTTT	CASSAAPGGGAGELFF
TRBV3-1/TRBV3-2	NA	TRBD2	TRBJ2-1	TGTGCCAGCAGCCCAATTGGCGGGAGGCATGAGCAGTTCTTC	CASSPIGGRHEQFF
TRBV12-5	NA	TRBD2	TRBJ2-3	TGTGCTAGTGGTTTGGTCTTGGCGGGGGGGCCAGATACGCAGTATTTT	CASGLVLAGGPDTQYF
TRBV7-2	NA	NA	TRBJ1-2	TGTGCCAGCAGCTTTACCGGGACATCTAACTATGGCTACACCTTC	CASSFTGTSNYGYTF
TRBV6-5	NA	TRBD1	TRBJ2-5	TGTGCCAGCCGGGACAGGGGGCTTTACCAAGAGACCCAGTACTTC	CASRDRGLYQETQYF
TRBV5-5	NA	NA	TRBJ2-3	TGTGCCAGCAGACTCCAGCGGCAAGGTGGCACAGATACGCAGTATTTT	CASRLQRQGGTDTQYF
TRBV6-4	few	NA	TRBJ1-6	TGTGCCAGCAGTGACAGGGAGGGGGATAATTCACCCCTCCACTTT	CASSDREGDNSPLHF
TRBV30	many	NA	TRBJ1-3	TGTGCCTGGAGTGCCCGGCAGGGGTGGAACACCATATATTTT	CAWSARQGWNTIYF
TRBV2	NA	TRBD2	TRBJ2-1	TGTGCCAGCTCTCAGACTAGCGGGCTGTTCTACAATGAGCAGTTCTTC	CASSQTSGLFYNEQFF
TRBV30	NA	TRBD2	TRBJ2-3	TGTGCCTGGAGTCTCCTAGCGGGGGGGCTAGATACGCAGTATTTT	CAWSLLAGGLDTQYF